This T cell receptor beta chain was recorded in a study of cytomegalovirus exposure and HLA in healthy donors. The overall study: Sequencing of 180 million or so T cells in an earlier analysis found under 120 million unique TCR beta sequences. Study observations and caveats: In an earlier analysis, most TCR beta V segments were productive about 87% or about 30% of the time. Researchers catalogued 160 or so TCR beta chains as cytomegalovirus-associated.

A remark on this clone: Its antigen remains unidentified.

Amplification used 60 Vbeta primers and 13 Jbeta primers. Per the study methods: A later analysis tallied about 80 million unique TCR beta chains, roughly 11 million of them shared. The method was immunoSEQ multiplex PCR; TCRdb's version includes in-frame clones alone and lacks a portion of them. V and J calls and clone size are given by that table; D and trimming were obtained from the DNA. The table includes around 180,000 clones, about four fifths detected once. The CDR3 loop spans 15 amino acids. Germline V gene data show CDR1 as SGHRS and CDR2 as YFSETQ. V lost 2 bases and J lost 7; bases outside the gene matches: 4.

The sequenced material came from PBMCs. The J gene is TRBJ1-4, the V gene TRBV5-1; 11 nucleotides line up with TRBD1. The receptor comes from a woman in her 30s in good health and CMV-seropositive. The CDR3, as DNA: TGCGCCAGCAGCTTTGCCGGGACAGGGGGTGAAAAACTGTTTTTT. This translates into CASSFAGTGGEKLFF.